This TCR beta chain was documented in a study of blood T cell repertoires in COVID-19. Those enrolled, adults aged about 18 to 95 years, came from 25 or so US areas. Cohorts were determined from participant-reported clinical history. Study processing details: Reference gene primer amplification gave nucleated cell count estimates. Sequencing was performed with immunoSEQ multiplex PCR; in TCRdb, only in-frame clones are kept and a portion is missing. V, J and clone size reflect that table, while D and trimming were determined from the DNA. The table includes around 450,000 clones, around 90% detected once. The TCR originated in a man aged 18 to 35 who had recovered from COVID-19. The material sequenced was PBMCs or T cells enriched from blood (not recorded which).

The CDR3 loop is CATSDLQREGGYTF. The CDR3 nucleotides are TGTGCCACCAGTGATTTGCAACGGGAGGGCGGCTACACCTTC. V is TRBV24-1 and J is TRBJ1-2; no reliable D call. The CDR3 has 14 amino acids. Germline CDR1 is KGHDR and CDR2 is SFDVKD. Trimming stripped 0 bases from V and 8 bases from J, with 12 bases between.